A single T cell receptor beta chain is shown here with its context. Survey-level immunoSEQ sequencing profiled the TCR beta repertoire. This table comes from immunoSEQ multiplex PCR, and its TCRdb copy is limited to in-frame clones, with some not included. The repertoire holds around 54,000 clones, with about 92% as singletons. Germline V gives CDR1 ENHRY, CDR2 SYGVKD. V shed 6 bases, J shed 10 bases, and the junction held 10 bases outside the gene matches. The CDR3 totals 13 residues. The chain uses TRBV10-3 and TRBJ1-1, with 8 positions matching TRBD1. The source is a man aged 40-49 years with rheumatoid arthritis. The sample was PBMCs. CDR3 sequence: CAISLGQGSVAFF. For the CDR3, the DNA is TGTGCCATCAGCCTTGGACAGGGATCAGTAGCTTTCTTT.